This T cell receptor (beta chain) comes out of a study of T cells in Graves' hyperthyroidism and ophthalmopathy. Findings and limits, study-wide: For ophthalmopathy, model prediction preceded onset by a median around 7 months. A model of 13 V-J pairs discriminated ophthalmopathy from stable hyperthyroidism.

With respect to this clonotype: Its antigen is unidentified.

Ahead of any ophthalmopathy symptoms, the blood sample was obtained at the first diagnosis of hyperthyroidism. This CDR3 comprises 15 residues. Deletions cut 3 bases from V and 4 bases from J, with 14 bases between. Germline assignment: CDR1 MGHRA and CDR2 YSYEKL. The TCR beta CDR3 regions underwent amplification using RNA transcripts as the source. Carried out on the TCR CDR3, a first-round RT-PCR used the HTBI primer set. TCRdb re-analysed the multiplex PCR reads in MiXCR, keeping a single row per CDR3 protein. The sample lists about 130,000 distinct CDR3 sequences; approximately 24% were seen once.

The material sequenced was blood. The rearrangement links TRBV4-1 to TRBJ2-3; no definite D call. This receptor was obtained from a woman aged 45 to 65 with Graves' hyperthyroidism that later progressed to Graves' ophthalmopathy. CDR3 sequence: CASSHLGWDPDTQYF. The CDR3 DNA reads TGCGCCAGCAGCCACCTTGGGTGGGATCCAGATACGCAGTATTTT.